This T cell receptor (beta chain) was retrieved from a study of blood T cell repertoires in COVID-19. The wider study: The study drew acute and convalescent COVID-19 samples from the United States, Italy and Spain.

Per the authors' pipeline: Amplifying reference gene primers gave estimates of nucleated cell counts. TCRdb keeps only in-frame clones here, not all; method: immunoSEQ multiplex PCR. V and J calls plus clone size are reproduced from that table; the DNA served to infer D and trimming. The table lists more than 65,000 clones, 84% of them singletons, with approximately 20% in the top ten. Germline V gives CDR1 LNHDA, CDR2 SQIVND (reference sequence). The CDR3 is 17 amino acids. The V end was cut by 4 bases, the J end by 3 bases, with 19 bases between. Sequences were obtained from peripheral blood. The sequence came from a woman in her forties or fifties with acute or convalescent COVID-19. The V gene is TRBV19, the J gene TRBJ1-5; D perhaps matches TRBD1 (6 bases). The CDR3 nucleotides are TGTGCCAGTAGTACCCTCTCTTTTGACAGGTCCAATCAGCCCCAGCATTTT. This sequence encodes CASSTLSFDRSNQPQHF.